This TCR beta chain emerged from a study of vaccination effects on CD4 cells after COVID-19 (dated by TCRdb to the early 2020s). Study-level background: In the ViraFEST assay, PBMC were stimulated with viral peptide pools, and antigen-specific CD4+ T cell clonotypes were then identified by expansion using TCR sequencing. Post-vaccine samples across the study were collected a median of 72 days after the second dose, with a range of 14 to 241. Approximately 2 million PBMC per well were cultured in IMDM with about 5% human AB serum, 9 to 10 IU/ml IL-2 and gentamicin, plus 10 ug/ml peptides. SARS-CoV-2 spike-specific CD4+ TCR repertoires from before and after mRNA vaccination were compared in COVID-19 convalescent patients and in infection-naive vaccine recipients. The full study included approximately nine COVID-19 convalescent patients and a few SARS-CoV-2-naive healthy vaccine recipients. Cultures from other donors in the study were sequenced with the Oncomine TCR Beta short-read assay on an Illumina iSeq 100.

The library was produced with the immunoSEQ multiplex PCR assay. DNA from the cultured and isolated CD4+ T cells underwent TCR beta CDR3 sequencing. The authors processed their data as follows. Non-productive TCR sequences were discarded, and reads were trimmed to the CDR3 region, with only CDR3s of 7 or more amino acids retained. The MANAFEST web app was used to identify antigen-specific clonotypes by comparing expansion in peptide wells with expansion in reference cultures. To count as positive, a clone had to show expansion at FDR<0.05 compared with the reference and with all other wells, an odds ratio above 5, and a frequency above 0.1% in two replicate wells. Cross-reactive clonotypes were defined as significantly expanded in SARS-CoV-2 spike wells and in at least one common cold coronavirus spike condition. Using the stringdist R package, CDR3 similarity was measured by Levenshtein distance, and unrooted trees were constructed with ape in R 3.6.1. Held by TCRdb, this immuneACCESS table contains in-frame sequences only and omits some clones. Under half of the omission traces to an unresolved V gene where checked; the cause of the rest is unknown. Clonal size and the V and J genes are those of that table, whereas D and trimming came from the DNA. Counted in this sample were tens of thousands of clones; about 74% of them appeared once. The ten largest clonotypes hold under 15% of the sample.

The paper as a whole reports these results and caveats: Marked clonal contraction was observed in both infection-induced and vaccine-induced clones at late post-vaccination timepoints, consistent with waning T cell responses. Limitations of the study were the small number of convalescent patients and the absence of early post-infection timepoints. Among healthy vaccine recipients, nearly all vaccine-induced clones were SARS-CoV-2 mono-reactive, and only 1 of 255 was cross-reactive with common cold coronaviruses.

The CDR3 runs 14 residues from the cysteine to the phenylalanine. The only DNA kept is the CDR3, 42 bases in frame from the first base. Deletion took 0 bases off V and 1 base off J, with a span of 6 bases between the germline ends. According to the germline V gene (reference sequence), CDR1 reads LGHDT and CDR2 reads YNNKEL. After about 10 days of culture, CD4+ T cells were isolated with the EasySep CD4+ T cell isolation kit. Participants received two doses of either the BNT162b2 or the mRNA-1273 mRNA SARS-CoV-2 vaccine. The absence of prior SARS-CoV-2 infection in healthy vaccine recipients was confirmed by negative nucleocapsid antibodies before and after vaccination. Half of the culture medium was replaced with fresh IL-2-containing medium on days 3 and 7. Each peptide stimulation condition was cultured in triplicate wells unless otherwise noted. Using Ficoll-Paque Plus gradient centrifugation, PBMC were separated from whole blood and then either used fresh or cryopreserved at -140C. The QIAamp micro DNA kit was used to extract genomic DNA from the cultured CD4+ T cells.

For this clone: There is no known antigen for this receptor. The sample holds no much larger clone one base away, and base qualities are not on file.

The sequencing used CD4+ T cells from PBMCs cultured without peptide, collected after COVID-19 vaccination. This clonotype originated in a human donor who received a COVID-19 vaccine. This chain is built from TRBV3-1 (or the pseudogene TRBV3-2) and TRBJ1-1, with the D gene too uncertain to name. Read as DNA, the sequence is TGTGCCAGCAGCCAAGATTGGGGGAACACTGAAGCTTTCTTT. It translates to CASSQDWGNTEAFF.